The entry below describes one T cell receptor beta chain. These data belong to a study of technical replicates of blood from several donors. Data came from immunoSEQ multiplex PCR; TCRdb stores just in-frame clones and leaves some out. In the table there are approximately 81,000 clones, 90% to 96% of which are singletons. The V gene lost 0 bases and the J gene lost 10 bases, with 12 bases spanning the gap. Germline CDR1 and CDR2: MNHNS and SASEGT. CDR3 size: 14 residues. The sequence derives from a human donor in good health. The chain couples TRBV6-1 to TRBJ1-4, with D perhaps TRBD1 (6 bases). Specimen: T cells isolated from PBMCs. DNA of the CDR3: TGTGCCAGCAGTGAAGCAACAGGGTCAGGAAAACTGTTTTTT. This sequence encodes CASSEATGSGKLFF.